This section outlines one T cell receptor beta chain sequence together with its context. Its recognized antigen is unknown. The sample holds no much larger clone one base away, and base qualities are not on file. The cohort comprised hundreds of healthy bone marrow donors. At the time of sampling, all cohort members were nominally healthy, though unrecorded immune exposures were likely present. The donor was CMV seronegative and was included in the group of a few hundred seronegative cohort members. Each donor provided a peripheral blood sample, and peripheral blood mononuclear cells were used for TCR beta sequencing. Genomic DNA extraction from the blood cell samples was performed with the Qiagen DNeasy Blood Extraction Kit. The CDR3 runs 16 residues from the cysteine to the phenylalanine. Here the CDR3 DNA is all that survives: 48 bases in frame from base 1. The junction carries 19 bases between V and J, which are trimmed by 5 bases and 3 bases respectively. From the germline V gene (reference sequence), CDR1 is LNHNV and CDR2 is YYDKDF.

This specimen belongs to a study of cytomegalovirus exposure and HLA in healthy donors (dated by TCRdb to about 2017). In terms of the full investigation: In an earlier analysis of about 560 of the donors, 276 Gb of sequence data and some 100 million unique TCR beta sequences from 180 million or so T cells were reported. The study combined high-throughput TCR immunosequencing, statistical association of individual TCRs with disease status, and machine learning to predict cytomegalovirus infection status. An early release that covered roughly 600 HLA-typed donors contained about 300 gigabases of sequencing data and about 84 million unique TCR sequences. In a later genetic analysis, genome-wide SNP genotypes for about three fifths of the 666 donors were used, and that subset was treated as a discovery cohort. Every repertoire in the discovery cohort had been generated on one and the same sequencing platform. Donor age, sex, ethnicity and CMV serostatus were collected together with the repertoire data. To study patterns of TCR occurrence, a later analysis re-analyzed previously published TCR beta repertoires from under 750 donors and added high-resolution HLA genotyping. In an earlier analysis of roughly 540 of the donors, high-throughput TCR beta sequencing was used to judge whether each TCR beta V gene segment behaved as functional or pseudogenic. The study profiled the T cell repertoires of 666 subjects by immunosequencing and related them to cytomegalovirus serostatus. HLA typing covered class I and class II loci at four-digit resolution. In the later analysis, no new phenotypic data were used to find candidate immune exposures; instead, reliance was placed on TCR beta sequences and their occurrence across donors. Of the 350 to 450 genotyped donors, over 80% were placed in the genetic ancestry cluster associated with self-reported Caucasian donors. Among around 400 genotyped donors of the cohort, an average of 235,054 unique TCR beta nucleotide sequences were sequenced per donor, roughly 20% of them non-productive. Typing coverage differed by locus: A, B, C, DRB1 and DQB1 were typed in roughly 620-640 donors, DQA1 in 500 to 550, DPA1 in 606, and DPB1 in 400 to 490. Several DR-DQ haplotypes were treated as single units for association and clustering because of strong linkage in the cohort. In addition to the first cohort of 666 subjects, a separate validation cohort of 120 different subjects was used. The study aimed to test whether cataloging public T cell receptors could reveal signatures of past pathogen exposure. Summary of the overall study and its limitations: According to a later analysis, most CMV-associated TCR beta chains appeared to be HLA-restricted, and the HLA associations seemed to be driven largely by CMV exposure. While some public TCRs were present in many individuals, most TCR sequences turned up only very rarely across donors. In a later analysis, about 17,000 TCR beta sequences were associated with specific HLA alleles at a false discovery rate of 0.05. In an earlier analysis of 587 of the donors, most TCR beta V segments appeared in productive rearrangements about 87% or about 30% of the time, broadly matching IMGT annotations. Compared with equally common non-associated chains, HLA-associated TCR beta chains in a later analysis were more clonally expanded and had lower generation probabilities. The cohort was sequenced for TCR beta chains only, and without alpha or paired-chain data the features that could be detected were limited. When HLA alleles, especially DR and DQ, strongly co-occurred, TCR associations were difficult to assign to individual alleles. A few of the identified cytomegalovirus-associated TCR beta chains were confirmed in vitro to be specific for cytomegalovirus antigens. Because HLA typing was unavailable for some donors at each locus, only the typed subset was used in association tests. Linkage disequilibrium might explain the correlated functional status among segregating V segments, but an unknown experimental factor could not be ruled out. The authors suggested that the approach could potentially be generalized to other disease states and immunological phenotypes. The study gave a list of about 170 TCR beta chains associated with cytomegalovirus. Compared with the 666-donor mean, donors in an Asian-associated ancestry cluster had fewer N-insertions in productive TCRs, according to a later genetic analysis. V-gene and J-gene trimming of TCR beta chains was associated with a missense DCLRE1C variant in a later genetic analysis, and the association was replicated in an independent cohort. A later analysis reported that several top co-occurrence clusters appeared linked to parvovirus B19, influenza, CMV and Epstein-Barr virus. In both the original and validation cohorts, the classifier was reported to diagnose cytomegalovirus status with high specificity and sensitivity. In a later analysis, TCR association rates were found to vary across HLA loci, with the most associated TCRs seen for DRB1 alleles and the fewest for HLA-C alleles. Because counts were too low, roughly 18 rarely observed V segments, including chromosome 9 orphons, were left out of the earlier analysis of over 550 of the donors. A further reported finding was that TCR beta sequences accurately predicted the HLA-A and HLA-B alleles for most subjects in the first cohort. Presence/absence analyses assumed roughly uniform sequencing depth across donors, an assumption that may not hold. Some IMGT-functional V segments, including TRBV6-2 and TRBV6-3, could not be told apart with the 87-base-pair reads, so those segments were excluded. The only immune exposure information available for the cohort was CMV serostatus. A cluster of highly shared sequence variants was judged likely to be a technical artifact of the sequencing pipeline.

Library preparation used the immunoSEQ multiplex PCR assay. For the multiplex PCR, a mixture combining 60 forward primers for TCR Vbeta segments and 13 reverse primers for TCR Jbeta segments was used. The CDR3 region of rearranged TCR beta genes was amplified from genomic DNA by a multiplex PCR assay. The Illumina HiSeq System was used to sequence the amplified TCR beta libraries as 87-base-pair reads. Concerning the study's data processing: A later analysis counted approximately 76 million unique TCR beta chains across the 600 to 850 repertoires, and some 11 million of these chains were shared by at least two donors. To remove PCR and sequencing errors, raw reads were error-corrected and collapsed into unique sequences using a nearest-neighbor algorithm that merged closely related sequences. To assign V, D and J gene segments, CDR3 sequences were aligned to IMGT reference sequences. Each retained sequence needed at least a six-nucleotide match to both a V gene segment and a J gene segment. Rearrangements were called productive when the CDR3 lacked stop codons and stayed in frame with V and J; all others were non-productive. Following IMGT convention, CDR3 was defined as the stretch from the second conserved V-encoded cysteine to the conserved J-encoded phenylalanine. In an earlier analysis of just under 600 of the donors, sequences lacking an unambiguous match to a single V gene segment were excluded. In an earlier analysis of 500 to 750 of the donors, V segments were called functional above 56.7% productive rearrangements and were called segregating when the between-donor standard deviation exceeded 5%. A statistical classification framework was built to diagnose cytomegalovirus status from the catalog of TCR beta chain sequences. A later analysis assigned V and J genes by comparing TCR nucleotide sequences with IMGT/GENE-DB human TR gene sequences. Using the TCRdist pipeline, a later analysis assigned CDR3 sequences along with most-parsimonious VDJ recombination scenarios. In a later analysis, each TCR beta chain was defined by its CDR3 amino acid sequence together with its V-gene family, and reads without a unique V-gene family were excluded. To address suspected cross-contamination and a sequencing artifact, a later analysis removed some 620 highly shared, low-generation-probability nucleotide sequences. In a later analysis, a clonal expansion index for each public chain was calculated from normalized within-repertoire ranks of inferred template counts. In a later analysis, generation probabilities were computed with a VDJ recombination model fitted to out-of-frame rearrangements, and the resulting probabilities were checked against IGoR. In a later analysis, TCR-TCR, TCR-HLA and TCR-CMV co-occurrence was scored with hypergeometric tests, and a repertoire-size bias correction was applied to TCR pairs. To estimate false discovery rates, a later analysis permuted the HLA or CMV assignments 20 times. In a later analysis, co-occurring TCRs were grouped using DBSCAN, with TCRdist sequence similarity added in when clustering inside HLA-allele-positive subsets. For co-occurrence clustering, repertoires with fewer than 30,000 or more than 120,000 public chains were excluded, along with four or five repertoires with anomalous nucleotide sharing. Entries here come from immuneACCESS through TCRdb and include only in-frame sequences with V and J called. Some clones fail to appear in such tables; in the studies checked, an unresolved V gene covers under half of the shortfall, and the cause of the remainder is unknown. For V, J and clone size, that table is used; D and trimming come from the DNA. The sample table holds 35,000 to 40,000 clones, of which 90% to 95% were seen once. Less than 3% of the sample belongs to the ten largest clones.

Sample: PBMCs. The rearranged segments are TRBV15 and TRBJ2-5; the D gene is perhaps TRBD2, on 6 matching bases. The TCR sequence derives from a woman aged 18-29 years in good health and CMV-seronegative. The CDR3 reads CATSGLQGTAEETQYF. The DNA reads TGTGCCACCAGCGGGTTGCAAGGGACTGCAGAAGAGACCCAGTACTTC.